This T cell receptor (beta chain) was recovered during a study of ipilimumab plus nivolumab after autologous stem cell transplantation. This clone appeared a few times. CDR1 and CDR2 (germline): MNHEY, SMNVEV (reference sequence). There are 17 residues in the CDR3. Trimming took 4 bases from V and 9 from J; bases not matched to a gene: 14. Sequencing was performed with immunoSEQ multiplex PCR; in TCRdb, only in-frame clones are kept and a portion is missing. The data show tens of thousands of clones, with 83% seen just once and roughly 2% held by the top ten. The specimen was PBMCs, collected in a trial of ipilimumab plus nivolumab as post-transplant consolidation. J is TRBJ1-6 and V is TRBV27; 8 bases match TRBD1. This receptor was obtained from a male donor with diffuse large B-cell lymphoma. CDR3 amino acids: CASSSHVRGQEASPLHF. CDR3 nucleotide sequence: TGTGCCAGCAGTTCTCATGTCAGGGGGCAAGAGGCTTCACCCCTCCACTTT.